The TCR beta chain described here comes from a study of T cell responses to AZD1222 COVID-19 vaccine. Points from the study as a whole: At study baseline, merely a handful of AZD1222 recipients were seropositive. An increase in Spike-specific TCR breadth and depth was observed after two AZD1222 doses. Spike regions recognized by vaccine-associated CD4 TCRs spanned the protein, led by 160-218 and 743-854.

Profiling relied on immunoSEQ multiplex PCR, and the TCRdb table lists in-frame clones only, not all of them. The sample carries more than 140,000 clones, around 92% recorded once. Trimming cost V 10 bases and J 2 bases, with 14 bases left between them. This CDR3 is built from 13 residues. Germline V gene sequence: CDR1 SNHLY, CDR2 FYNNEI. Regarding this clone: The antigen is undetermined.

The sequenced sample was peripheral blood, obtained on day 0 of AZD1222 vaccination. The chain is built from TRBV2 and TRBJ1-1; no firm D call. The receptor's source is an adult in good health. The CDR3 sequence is CANHRDQNTEAFF. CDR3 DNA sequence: TGTGCCAACCATCGCGACCAAAACACTGAAGCTTTCTTT. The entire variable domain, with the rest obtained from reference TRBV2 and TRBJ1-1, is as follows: EPEVTQTPSHQVTQMGQEVILRCVPISNHLYFYWYRQILGQKVEFLVSFYNNEISEKSEIFDDQFSVERPDGSNFTLKIRSTKLEDSAMYFCANHRDQNTEAFFGQGTRLTVV.